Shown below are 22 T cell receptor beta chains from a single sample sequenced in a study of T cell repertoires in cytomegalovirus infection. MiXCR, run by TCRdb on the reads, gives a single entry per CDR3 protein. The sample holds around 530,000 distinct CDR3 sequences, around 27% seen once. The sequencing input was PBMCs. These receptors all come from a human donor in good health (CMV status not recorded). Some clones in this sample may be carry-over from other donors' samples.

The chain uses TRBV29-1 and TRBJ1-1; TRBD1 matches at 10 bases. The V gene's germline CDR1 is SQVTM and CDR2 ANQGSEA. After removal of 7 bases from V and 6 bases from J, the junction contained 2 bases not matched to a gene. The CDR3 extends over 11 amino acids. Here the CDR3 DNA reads TGCAGCGCCGGGACAGGGGCTGAAGCTTTCTTT. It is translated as CSAGTGAEAFF.

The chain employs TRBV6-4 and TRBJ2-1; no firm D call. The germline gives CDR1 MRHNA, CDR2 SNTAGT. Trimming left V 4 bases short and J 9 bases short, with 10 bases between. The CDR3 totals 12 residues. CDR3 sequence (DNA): TGTGCCAGCAGTGTTCCAGGTGGTGAGCAGTTCTTC. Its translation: CASSVPGGEQFF.

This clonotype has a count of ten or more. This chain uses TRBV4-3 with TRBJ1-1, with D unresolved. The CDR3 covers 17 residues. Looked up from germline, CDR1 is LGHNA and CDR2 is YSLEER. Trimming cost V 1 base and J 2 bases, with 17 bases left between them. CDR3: CASSQGRLGGENTEAFF. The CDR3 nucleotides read TGCGCCAGCAGCCAAGGTAGGCTCGGCGGGGAAAACACTGAAGCTTTCTTT.

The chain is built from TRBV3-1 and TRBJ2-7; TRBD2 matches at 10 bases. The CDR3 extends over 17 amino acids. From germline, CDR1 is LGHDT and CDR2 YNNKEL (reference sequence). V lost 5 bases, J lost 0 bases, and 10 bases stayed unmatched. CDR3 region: CASSFRTSGVSSYEQYV. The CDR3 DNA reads TGTGCCAGCAGCTTCCGGACTAGCGGAGTTAGCTCCTACGAGCAGTACGTC.

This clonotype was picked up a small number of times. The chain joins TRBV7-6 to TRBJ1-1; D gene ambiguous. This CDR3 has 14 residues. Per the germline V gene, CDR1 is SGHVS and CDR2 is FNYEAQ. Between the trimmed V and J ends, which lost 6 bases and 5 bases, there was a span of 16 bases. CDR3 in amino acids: CASSLKQVGTEAFF. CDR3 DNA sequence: TGTGCCAGCAGTCTTAAGCAGGTGGGGACTGAAGCTTTCTTT.

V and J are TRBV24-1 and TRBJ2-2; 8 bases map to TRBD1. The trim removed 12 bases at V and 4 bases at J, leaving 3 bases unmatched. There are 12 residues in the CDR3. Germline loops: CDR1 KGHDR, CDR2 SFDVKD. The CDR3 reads CAAQGGTGELFF. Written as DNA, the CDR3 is TGTGCCGCACAGGGGGGCACCGGGGAGCTGTTTTTT.

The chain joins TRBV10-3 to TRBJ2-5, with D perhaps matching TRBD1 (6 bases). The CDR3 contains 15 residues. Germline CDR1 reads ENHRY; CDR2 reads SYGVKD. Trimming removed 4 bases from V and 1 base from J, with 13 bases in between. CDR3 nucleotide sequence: TGTGCCATCAGTGCCCCACAGGGCGCCCAAGAGACCCAGTACTTC. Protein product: CAISAPQGAQETQYF.

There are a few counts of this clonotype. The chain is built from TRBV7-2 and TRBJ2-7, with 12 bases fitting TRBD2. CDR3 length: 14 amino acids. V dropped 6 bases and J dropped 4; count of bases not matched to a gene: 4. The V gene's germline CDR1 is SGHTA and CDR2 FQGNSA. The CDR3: CASSSTSGGYEQYF. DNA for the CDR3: TGTGCCAGCAGTTCGACTAGCGGGGGATACGAGCAGTACTTC.

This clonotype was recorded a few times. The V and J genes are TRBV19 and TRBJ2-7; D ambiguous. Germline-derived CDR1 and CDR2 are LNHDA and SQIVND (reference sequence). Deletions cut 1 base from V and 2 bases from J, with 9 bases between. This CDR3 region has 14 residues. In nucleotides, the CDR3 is TGTGCCAGTAGTATAGGGGCCAGGACCTACGAGCAGTACGTC. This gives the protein CASSIGARTYEQYV.

The CDR3 sequence is CASERTATYEQYF. The CDR3, as DNA: TGTGCCAGCGAACGGACAGCCACCTACGAGCAGTACTTC. The chain joins TRBV25-1 to TRBJ2-7; D is perhaps TRBD1 (6 bases). The ends were cut back, 8 bases at V and 2 bases at J, with 13 bases in the middle. The CDR3 runs 13 residues. Germline loops: CDR1 MGHDK, CDR2 SYGVNS.

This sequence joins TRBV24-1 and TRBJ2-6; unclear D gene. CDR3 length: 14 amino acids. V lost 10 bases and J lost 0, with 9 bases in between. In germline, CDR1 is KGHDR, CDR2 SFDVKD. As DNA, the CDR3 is TGTGCCACGGACGGAAGCTCTGGGGCCAACGTCCTGACTTTC. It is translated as CATDGSSGANVLTF.

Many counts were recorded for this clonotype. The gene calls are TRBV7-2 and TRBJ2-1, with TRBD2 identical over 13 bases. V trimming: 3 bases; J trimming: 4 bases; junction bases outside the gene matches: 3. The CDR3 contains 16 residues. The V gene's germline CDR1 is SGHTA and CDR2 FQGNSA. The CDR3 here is CASSLRTSGGYNEQFF. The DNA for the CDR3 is TGTGCCAGCAGCTTGAGGACTAGCGGGGGATACAATGAGCAGTTCTTC.

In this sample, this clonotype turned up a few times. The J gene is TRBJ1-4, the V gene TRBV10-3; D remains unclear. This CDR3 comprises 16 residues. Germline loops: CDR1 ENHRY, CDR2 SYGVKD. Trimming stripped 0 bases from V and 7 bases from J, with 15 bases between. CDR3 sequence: CAISESRRSTGEKLFF. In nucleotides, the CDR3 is TGTGCCATCAGTGAGTCGAGAAGATCAACGGGTGAAAAACTGTTTTTT.

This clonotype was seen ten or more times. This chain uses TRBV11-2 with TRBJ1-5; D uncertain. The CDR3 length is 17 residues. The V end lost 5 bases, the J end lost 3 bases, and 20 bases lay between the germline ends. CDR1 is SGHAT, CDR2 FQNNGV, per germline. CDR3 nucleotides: TGTGCCAGCAGCCCAACTTTAGATGGACGTCCCAATCAGCCCCAGCATTTT. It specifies CASSPTLDGRPNQPQHF.

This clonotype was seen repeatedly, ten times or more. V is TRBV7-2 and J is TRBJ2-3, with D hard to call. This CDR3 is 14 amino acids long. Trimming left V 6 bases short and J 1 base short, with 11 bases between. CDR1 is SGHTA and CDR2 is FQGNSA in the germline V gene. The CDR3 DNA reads TGTGCCAGCAGACCGGATTACGGCACAGATACGCAGTATTTT. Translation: CASRPDYGTDTQYF.

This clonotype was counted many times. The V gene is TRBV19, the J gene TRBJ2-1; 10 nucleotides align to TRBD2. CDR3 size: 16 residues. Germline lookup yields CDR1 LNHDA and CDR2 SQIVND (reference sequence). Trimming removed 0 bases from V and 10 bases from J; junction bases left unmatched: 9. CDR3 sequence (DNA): TGTGCCAGTAGTATAGATCTGGCTAGCGGGAGTTTGGAGCAGTTCTTC. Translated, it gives CASSIDLASGSLEQFF.

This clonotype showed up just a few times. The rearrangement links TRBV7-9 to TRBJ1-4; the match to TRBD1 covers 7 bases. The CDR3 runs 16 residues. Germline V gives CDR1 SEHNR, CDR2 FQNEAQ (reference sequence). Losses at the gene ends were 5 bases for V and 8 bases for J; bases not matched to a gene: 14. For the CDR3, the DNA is TGTGCCAGCAGCCAAGCTGTCCGGGACAGTTACGAAAAACTGTTTTTT. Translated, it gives CASSQAVRDSYEKLFF.

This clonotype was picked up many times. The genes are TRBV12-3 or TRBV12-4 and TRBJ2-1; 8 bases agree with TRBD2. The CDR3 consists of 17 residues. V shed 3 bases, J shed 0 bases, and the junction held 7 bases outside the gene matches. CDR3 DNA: TGTGCCAGCAGTTTGGGGAGCGGGAGAGTCTCCTACAATGAGCAGTTCTTC. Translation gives CASSLGSGRVSYNEQFF.

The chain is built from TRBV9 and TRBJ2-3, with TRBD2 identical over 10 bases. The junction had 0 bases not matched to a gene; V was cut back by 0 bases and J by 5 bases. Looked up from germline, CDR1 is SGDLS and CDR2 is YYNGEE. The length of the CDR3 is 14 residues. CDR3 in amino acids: CASSVGLAGDTQYF. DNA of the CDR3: TGTGCCAGCAGCGTAGGACTAGCGGGAGATACGCAGTATTTT.

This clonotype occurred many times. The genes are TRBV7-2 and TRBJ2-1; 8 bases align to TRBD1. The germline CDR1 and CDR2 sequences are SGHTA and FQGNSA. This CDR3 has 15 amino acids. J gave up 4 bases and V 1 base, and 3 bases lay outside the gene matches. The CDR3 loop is CASSLGTGTYNEQFF. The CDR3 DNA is TGTGCCAGCAGCTTAGGGACAGGGACTTACAATGAGCAGTTCTTC.

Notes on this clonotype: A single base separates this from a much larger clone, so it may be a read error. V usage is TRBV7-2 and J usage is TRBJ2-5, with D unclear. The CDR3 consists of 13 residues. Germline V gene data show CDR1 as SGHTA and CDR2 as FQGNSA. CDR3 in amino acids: CASGLTLKETQYF. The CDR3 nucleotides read TGTGCCAGCGGCTTAACCCTAAAAGAGACCCAGTACTTC.

CDR3 nucleotide sequence: TGTGCCAGCAGTAGAAACCAAGACCTAGGGTACAATGAGCAGTTCTTC. Translated, it gives CASSRNQDLGYNEQFF. The J gene is TRBJ2-1, the V gene TRBV6-5; D gene unclear. The CDR3 is made up of 16 amino acids. Trimming stripped 5 bases from V and 4 bases from J, with 18 bases between. CDR1 is MNHEY, CDR2 SVGAGI, per germline.